The T cell receptor beta chain under discussion was sequenced for a study of spatial heterogeneity in lung cancer. Study in general: Among detected sequences, beta-chain ones consistently exceeded alpha-chain ones in number.

Indicated time point: sample taken at primary tumor resection. TCRs were sequenced from unsorted whole RNA of tumor, nontumor lung or PBMC. A total of approximately 75 untreated early-stage non-small cell lung cancer patients served as donors. CDR1 SGHTA and CDR2 FQGNSA come from the germline V gene. Trimming at V came to 5 bases and at J to 5 bases, leaving 8 bases not matched to a gene. CDR3 length: 14 amino acids. Study results and limitations: At resection, ubiquitous expanded tumor TCRs appeared in blood more than at follow-up.

TCRdb reanalysed the 5' RACE reads using MiXCR and keeps one entry per CDR3 protein. The sample includes about 92,000 distinct CDR3 sequences, 12% of them seen just once. A few counts support this clonotype. Its antigen is unknown. The sequencing here drew on PBMCs, taken at surgery. The clonotype was recovered from a male donor with early-stage non-small cell lung cancer. The chain is built from TRBV7-2 and TRBJ2-7; 8 bases align to TRBD1. In DNA, the CDR3 is TGTGCCAGCAGCCCGGGGACAGGATTCGACGAGCAGTACTTC. This encodes CASSPGTGFDEQYF.